These T cell receptor beta chains were read from a single sample in a study of T cell repertoires in cytomegalovirus infection. A single record per CDR3 protein comes from TCRdb applying MiXCR to the reads. The table lists some 700,000 distinct CDR3 sequences, less than 40% of them singletons, with 2.5% to 3.5% in the top ten. What was sequenced was PBMCs. The source of these receptors is a human donor in good health (CMV status not recorded). Some clones in this sample may be carry-over from other donors' samples. The CDR3 runs from the conserved cysteine through the conserved F or W. A D gene is named only where the DNA matches it firmly. Clone size is stated in some rows and not others, as once, few, many or a class when expanded.

j_call v_call d_call clone_size cdr3_aa cdr3_nt
TRBJ2-1 TRBV6-1 . . CASSSPGESSYNEQFF TGTGCCAGCAGTTCCCCGGGCGAAAGCTCCTACAATGAGCAGTTCTTC
TRBJ2-7 TRBV7-2 TRBD1 many CASSLQGGDSLYEQYF TGTGCCAGCAGCCTCCAAGGGGGCGACAGTCTCTACGAGCAGTACTTC
TRBJ2-2 TRBV7-2 . once CASSGDIIGELFF TGTGCCAGCAGCGGCGATATCATCGGGGAGCTGTTTTTT
TRBJ2-7 TRBV6-1 . many CASRQFTYEQYF TGTGCCAGCAGGCAGTTTACCTACGAGCAGTACTTC
TRBJ2-7 TRBV5-6 . few CASSEGNTMSSYEQYF TGTGCCAGCAGCGAAGGGAATACGATGAGCTCCTACGAGCAGTACTTC
TRBJ1-4 TRBV28 TRBD1 . CASSSPRDRGNEKLFF TGTGCCAGCAGTTCTCCCCGGGACAGGGGCAATGAAAAACTGTTTTTT
TRBJ2-2 TRBV11-2 . few CASSLLRSGTGELFF TGTGCCAGCAGCTTGCTCCGGAGCGGCACCGGGGAGCTGTTTTTT
TRBJ1-1 TRBV14 . . CASSRDLQTVNTEAFF TGTGCCAGCAGCCGGGATCTCCAAACAGTGAACACTGAAGCTTTCTTT
TRBJ2-5 TRBV29-1 . . CSGYLRETQYF TGCAGCGGGTACTTAAGGGAGACCCAGTACTTC
TRBJ1-2 TRBV27 . . CAGTAARNRVMDGYTF TGTGCCGGCACCGCAGCCCGAAACAGGGTAATGGATGGCTACACCTTC
TRBJ1-1 TRBV27 . . CASSLSGGLEAFF TGTGCCAGCAGTTTATCGGGGGGACTTGAAGCTTTCTTT
TRBJ2-1 TRBV7-2 . few CASSLVGINEQFF TGTGCCAGCAGCTTAGTAGGGATTAATGAGCAGTTCTTC
TRBJ1-1 TRBV19 . many CASSIFGQGTEAFF TGTGCCAGTAGTATCTTCGGGCAGGGCACTGAAGCTTTCTTT
TRBJ1-1 TRBV28 . few CASSELAGLMNTEAFF TGTGCCAGCAGCGAGTTAGCGGGCCTGATGAACACTGAAGCTTTCTTT
TRBJ2-7 TRBV27 . . CASSPHLGGGSGEQYF TGTGCCAGCAGTCCGCACTTAGGAGGGGGCTCGGGTGAGCAGTACTTC
TRBJ2-1 TRBV7-2 TRBD2 many CATKGAGLAGPTSYNEQFF TGTGCCACCAAAGGGGCGGGACTAGCGGGGCCGACCTCCTACAATGAGCAGTTCTTC
TRBJ2-1 TRBV7-7 TRBD2 . CASSAGVASGGNEQFF TGTGCTAGCAGTGCGGGGGTAGCTAGCGGGGGCAATGAGCAGTTCTTC
TRBJ2-2 TRBV27 . few CASSRELLTNTGELFF TGTGCCAGCAGCAGGGAGCTCCTAACGAACACCGGGGAGCTGTTTTTT
TRBJ2-1 TRBV7-2 . many CASSLGGQALHEQFF TGTGCCAGCAGCTTAGGTGGACAAGCCTTACATGAGCAGTTCTTC
TRBJ2-1 TRBV6-1 TRBD2 . CASKLAGVYNEQFF TGTGCCAGCAAATTAGCGGGGGTCTACAATGAGCAGTTCTTC
TRBJ2-1 TRBV15 . few CATRFSLVYNEQFF TGTGCCACCAGGTTTAGTTTGGTGTACAATGAGCAGTTCTTC
TRBJ1-6 TRBV27 . few CASSLSRPFNSPLHF TGTGCCAGCAGTTTATCCAGACCCTTTAATTCACCCCTCCACTTT